This T cell receptor (beta chain) was found in a study of blood T cell repertoires in COVID-19. Study-level information: The samples span acute and convalescent COVID-19 from the United States, Italy and Spain.

V shed 5 bases and J 0 bases; nucleotides not matched to a gene: 6. Germline V gene sequence: CDR1 MGHRA, CDR2 YSYEKL. The CDR3 loop spans 15 amino acids. How the authors handled the data: Cell counts per sample came from amplifying reference gene primers. Libraries were prepared by immunoSEQ multiplex PCR; TCRdb keeps only in-frame clonotypes and omits some of them. The V and J calls and clone size come from that table; D and trimming were worked out from the DNA. The data contain around 100,000 clones, roughly four fifths of them singletons. The chain has TRBV4-1 and TRBJ2-7, with TRBD1 identical over 8 bases. The specimen sequenced was peripheral blood. This clonotype was sampled from a man between 65 and 85 years old with active or convalescent COVID-19. CDR3 amino acids: CASSLRTGISYEQYF. Written as DNA, the CDR3 is TGCGCCAGCAGCTTGCGGACAGGGATCTCCTACGAGCAGTACTTC.